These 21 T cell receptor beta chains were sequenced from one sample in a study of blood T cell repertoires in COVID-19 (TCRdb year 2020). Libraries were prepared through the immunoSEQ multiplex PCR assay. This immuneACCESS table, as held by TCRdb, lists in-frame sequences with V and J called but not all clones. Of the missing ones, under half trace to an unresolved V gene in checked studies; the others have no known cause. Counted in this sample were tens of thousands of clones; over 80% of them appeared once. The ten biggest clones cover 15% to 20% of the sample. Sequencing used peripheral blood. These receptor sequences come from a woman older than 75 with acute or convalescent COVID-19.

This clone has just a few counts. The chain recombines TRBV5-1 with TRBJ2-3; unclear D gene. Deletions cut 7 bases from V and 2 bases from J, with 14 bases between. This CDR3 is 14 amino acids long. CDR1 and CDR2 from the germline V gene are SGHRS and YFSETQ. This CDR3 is CASSEDTHTDTQYF. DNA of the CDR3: TGCGCCAGCTCCGAAGACACCCACACAGATACGCAGTATTTT.

CDR3 loop: CASSSRGQGNYGYTF. The CDR3 coding sequence is TGTGCCAGCAGTTCCCGGGGACAGGGTAACTATGGCTACACCTTC. The chain is built from TRBV6-5 and TRBJ1-2, with TRBD1 matching 9 bases. CDR1 is MNHEY and CDR2 is SVGAGI in the germline V gene. V was clipped by 4 bases and J by 1 base; unmatched bases: 4. CDR3 length equals 15 residues.

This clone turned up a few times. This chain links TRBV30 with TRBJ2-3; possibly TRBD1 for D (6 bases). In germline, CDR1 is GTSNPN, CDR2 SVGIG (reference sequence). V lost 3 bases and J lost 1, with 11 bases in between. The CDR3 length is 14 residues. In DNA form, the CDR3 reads TGTGCCTGGAGAAGGTGGGGGCGCACAGATACGCAGTATTTT. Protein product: CAWRRWGRTDTQYF.

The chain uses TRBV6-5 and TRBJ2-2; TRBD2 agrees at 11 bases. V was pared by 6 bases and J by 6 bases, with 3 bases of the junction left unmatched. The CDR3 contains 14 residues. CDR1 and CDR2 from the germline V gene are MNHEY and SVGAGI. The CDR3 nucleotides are TGTGCCAGCAGGACTAGCGGGAATCCCGGGGAGCTGTTTTTT. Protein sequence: CASRTSGNPGELFF.

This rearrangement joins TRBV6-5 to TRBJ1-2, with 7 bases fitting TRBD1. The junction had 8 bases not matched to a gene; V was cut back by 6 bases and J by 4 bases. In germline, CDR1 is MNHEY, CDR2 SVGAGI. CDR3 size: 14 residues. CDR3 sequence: CASSPAGGRYGYTF. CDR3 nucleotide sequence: TGTGCCAGCAGCCCCGCAGGGGGGCGCTATGGCTACACCTTC.

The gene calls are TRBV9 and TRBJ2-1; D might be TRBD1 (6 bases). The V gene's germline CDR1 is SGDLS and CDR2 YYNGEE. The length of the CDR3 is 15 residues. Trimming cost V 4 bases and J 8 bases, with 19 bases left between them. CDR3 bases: TGTGCCAGCAGCACCCGGGACACTATTTTATATGAGCAGTTCTTC. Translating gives CASSTRDTILYEQFF. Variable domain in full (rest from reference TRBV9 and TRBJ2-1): DSGVTQTPKHLITATGQRVTLRCSPRSGDLSVYWYQQSLDQGLQFLIQYYNGEERAKGNILERFSAQQFPDLHSELNLSSLELGDSALYFCASSTRDTILYEQFFGPGTRLTVL.

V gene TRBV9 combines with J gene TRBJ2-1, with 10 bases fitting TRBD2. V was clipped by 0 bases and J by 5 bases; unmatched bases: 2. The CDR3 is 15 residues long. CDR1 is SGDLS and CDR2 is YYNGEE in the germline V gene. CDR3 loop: CASSVEAGGHNEQFF. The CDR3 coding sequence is TGTGCCAGCAGCGTAGAAGCGGGAGGGCACAATGAGCAGTTCTTC.

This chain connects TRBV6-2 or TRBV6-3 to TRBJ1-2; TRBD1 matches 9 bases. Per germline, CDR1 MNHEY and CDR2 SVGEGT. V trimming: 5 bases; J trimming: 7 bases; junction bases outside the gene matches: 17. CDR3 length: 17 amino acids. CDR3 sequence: CASSRGTATGGRGGYTF. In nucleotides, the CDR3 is TGTGCCAGCAGTAGGGGGACCGCCACAGGGGGCCGTGGTGGCTACACCTTC.

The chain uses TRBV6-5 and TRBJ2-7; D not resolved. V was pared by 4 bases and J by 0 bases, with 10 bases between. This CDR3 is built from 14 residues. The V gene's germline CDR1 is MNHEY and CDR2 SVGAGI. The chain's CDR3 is CASSLDGASYEQYF. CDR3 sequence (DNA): TGTGCCAGCAGTTTAGACGGAGCCTCCTACGAGCAGTACTTC.

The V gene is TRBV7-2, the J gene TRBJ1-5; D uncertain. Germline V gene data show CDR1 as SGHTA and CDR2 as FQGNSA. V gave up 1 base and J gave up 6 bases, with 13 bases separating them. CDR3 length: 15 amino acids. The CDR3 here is CASSLGPPGGQPQHF. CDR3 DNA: TGTGCCAGCAGCTTAGGTCCGCCGGGAGGTCAGCCCCAGCATTTT.

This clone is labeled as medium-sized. CDR3 nucleotides: TGTGCCAGCAGTCCACTCGTTGACAGGGCCGAGGAAAAACTGTTTTTT. Protein sequence: CASSPLVDRAEEKLFF. The chain links TRBV27 to TRBJ1-4; 7 nucleotides agree with TRBD1. V shed 5 bases and J 8 bases; nucleotides not matched to a gene: 14. From germline, CDR1 is MNHEY and CDR2 SMNVEV (reference sequence). There are 16 residues in the CDR3.

The CDR3 sequence is CASTAGDTQYF. The CDR3 DNA sequence: TGTGCCAGCACAGCGGGAGATACGCAGTATTTT. The rearrangement uses TRBV25-1 and TRBJ2-3; D possibly corresponds to TRBD2 (6 bases). Germline CDR1 and CDR2: MGHDK and SYGVNS. Trimming took off 7 bases at V and 5 bases at J, with 7 bases between the two ends. This CDR3 has 11 amino acids.

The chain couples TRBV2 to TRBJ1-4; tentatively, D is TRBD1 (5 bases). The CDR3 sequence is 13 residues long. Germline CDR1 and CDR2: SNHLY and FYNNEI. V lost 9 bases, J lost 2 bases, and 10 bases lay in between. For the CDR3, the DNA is TGTGCCAGTGCCGGGGGGACTAATGAAAAACTGTTTTTT. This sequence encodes CASAGGTNEKLFF. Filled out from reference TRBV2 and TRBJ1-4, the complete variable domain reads EPEVTQTPSHQVTQMGQEVILRCVPISNHLYFYWYRQILGQKVEFLVSFYNNEISEKSEIFDDQFSVERPDGSNFTLKIRSTKLEDSAMYFCASAGGTNEKLFFGSGTQLSVL.

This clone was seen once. CDR3 amino acids: CASSQRGQAYGYTF. CDR3 coding DNA: TGTGCCAGCAGCCAACGAGGACAGGCCTATGGCTACACCTTC. The chain carries TRBV16 and TRBJ1-2; 7 bases align to TRBD1. J was trimmed by 4 bases and V by 2 bases; bases with no gene match: 4. The germline V gene encodes CDR1 KGHSY and CDR2 FQNENV. The CDR3 has 14 amino acids.

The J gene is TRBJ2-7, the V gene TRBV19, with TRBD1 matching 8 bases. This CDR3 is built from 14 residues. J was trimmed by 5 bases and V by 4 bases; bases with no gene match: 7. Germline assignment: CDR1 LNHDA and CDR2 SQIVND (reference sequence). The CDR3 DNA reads TGTGCCAGTAGTAGGGTACAGGGGGGTAACGAGCAGTACTTC. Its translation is CASSRVQGGNEQYF. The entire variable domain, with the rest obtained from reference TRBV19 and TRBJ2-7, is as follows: DGGITQSPKYLFRKEGQNVTLSCEQNLNHDAMYWYRQDPGQGLRLIYYSQIVNDFQKGDIAEGYSVSREKKESFPLTVTSAQKNPTAFYLCASSRVQGGNEQYFGPGTRLTVT.

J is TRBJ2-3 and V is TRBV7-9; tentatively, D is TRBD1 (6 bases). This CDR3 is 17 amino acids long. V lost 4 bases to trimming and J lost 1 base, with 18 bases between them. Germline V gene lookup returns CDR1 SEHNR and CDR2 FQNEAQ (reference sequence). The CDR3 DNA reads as TGTGCCAGCAGCTCCCGGGGCCCGGGACAACGCACAGATACGCAGTATTTT. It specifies CASSSRGPGQRTDTQYF.

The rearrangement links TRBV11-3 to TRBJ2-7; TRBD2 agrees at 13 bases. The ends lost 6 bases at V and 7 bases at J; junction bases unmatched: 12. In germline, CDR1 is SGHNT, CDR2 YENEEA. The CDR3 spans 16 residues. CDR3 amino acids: CASRGLAGVSKGEQYF. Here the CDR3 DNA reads TGTGCCAGCAGAGGACTAGCGGGGGTCTCCAAGGGAGAGCAGTACTTC.

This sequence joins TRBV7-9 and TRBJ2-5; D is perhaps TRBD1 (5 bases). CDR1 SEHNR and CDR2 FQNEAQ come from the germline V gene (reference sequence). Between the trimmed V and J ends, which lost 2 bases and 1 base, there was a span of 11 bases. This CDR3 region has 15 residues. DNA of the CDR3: TGTGCCAGCAGCTTAAGTTCAGGGATCCAAGAGACCCAGTACTTC. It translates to CASSLSSGIQETQYF. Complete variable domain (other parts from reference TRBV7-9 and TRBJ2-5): DTGVSQNPRHKITKRGQNVTFRCDPISEHNRLYWYRQTLGQGPEFLTYFQNEAQLEKSRLLSDRFSAERPKGSFSTLEIQRTEQGDSAMYLCASSLSSGIQETQYFGPGTRLLVL.

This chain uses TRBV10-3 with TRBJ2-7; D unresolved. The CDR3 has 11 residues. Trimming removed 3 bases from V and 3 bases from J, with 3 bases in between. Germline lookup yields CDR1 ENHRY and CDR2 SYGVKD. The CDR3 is CAISDSYEQYF. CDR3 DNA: TGTGCCATCAGTGATAGCTACGAGCAGTACTTC.

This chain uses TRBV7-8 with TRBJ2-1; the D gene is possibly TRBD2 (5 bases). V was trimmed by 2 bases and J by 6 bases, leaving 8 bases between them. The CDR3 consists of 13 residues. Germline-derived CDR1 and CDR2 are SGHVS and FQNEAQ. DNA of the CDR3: TGTGCCAGCAGCTTAATTCGGGGCAATGAGCAGTTCTTC. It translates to CASSLIRGNEQFF. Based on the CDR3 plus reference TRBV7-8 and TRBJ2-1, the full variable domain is GAGVSQSPRYKVAKRGQDVALRCDPISGHVSLFWYQQALGQGPEFLTYFQNEAQLDKSGLPSDRFFAERPEGSVSTLKIQRTQQEDSAVYLCASSLIRGNEQFFGPGTRLTVL.

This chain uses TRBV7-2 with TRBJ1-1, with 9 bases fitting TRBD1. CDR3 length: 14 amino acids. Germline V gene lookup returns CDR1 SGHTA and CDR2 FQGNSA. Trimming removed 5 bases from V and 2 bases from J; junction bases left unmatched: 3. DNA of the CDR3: TGTGCCAGCAGCCGGACAGGGGCCAACACTGAAGCTTTCTTT. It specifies CASSRTGANTEAFF.